The present T cell receptor beta chain was sequenced within a study of blood T cell repertoires in COVID-19. The V and J ends lost 6 bases and 4 bases, in that order; junction bases with no gene match: 6. The CDR3 spans 15 residues. CDR1 and CDR2 from the germline V gene are LNHDA and SQIVND (reference sequence). Per the authors' pipeline: It was from reference gene primer amplification that nucleated cell counts were estimated. Method: immunoSEQ multiplex PCR; TCRdb's copy keeps in-frame clones and lacks some. Clonal size and the V and J genes are those of that table, whereas D and trimming came from the DNA. This sample yields tens of thousands of clones, of which about 77% are seen a single time; around 32% belongs to the top ten.

Input material: peripheral blood. The chain joins TRBV19 to TRBJ2-7, with TRBD2 matching over 13 bases. This receptor was taken from a human donor in a cohort sampled during active COVID-19. CDR3 residues: CASRTGTSGIYEQYF. CDR3 coding DNA: TGTGCCAGTAGAACCGGGACTAGCGGGATATACGAGCAGTACTTC. Looking up the rest from reference TRBV19 and TRBJ2-7 gives the full variable domain: DGGITQSPKYLFRKEGQNVTLSCEQNLNHDAMYWYRQDPGQGLRLIYYSQIVNDFQKGDIAEGYSVSREKKESFPLTVTSAQKNPTAFYLCASRTGTSGIYEQYFGPGTRLTVT.